The entry that follows covers one TCR beta chain sequence. This entry is derived from a study of CD8 T cells in Susac syndrome. RNA was extracted with the RNeasy kit, and a quantity of about 0.45 to 1 ug was reverse transcribed using random hexamers. Each CDR3 protein gets one entry after TCRdb re-called the immunoSEQ multiplex PCR reads with MiXCR. The sample has about 73,000 distinct CDR3 sequences, approximately 94% seen once; the top ten hold 0.3% to 0.4%. V was clipped by 0 bases and J by 1 base, with 6 bases between them. The germline CDR1 and CDR2 sequences are SQVTM and ANQGSEA. The CDR3 is 13 amino acids.

J is TRBJ1-1 and V is TRBV29-1, with D perhaps TRBD1 (5 bases). The clonotype originates from a human donor with multiple sclerosis. Sequenced sample: CD8+ T cells from PBMCs. CDR3 residues: CSVEEGGNTEAFF. The CDR3, as DNA: TGCAGCGTTGAAGAGGGGGGGAACACTGAAGCTTTCTTT.